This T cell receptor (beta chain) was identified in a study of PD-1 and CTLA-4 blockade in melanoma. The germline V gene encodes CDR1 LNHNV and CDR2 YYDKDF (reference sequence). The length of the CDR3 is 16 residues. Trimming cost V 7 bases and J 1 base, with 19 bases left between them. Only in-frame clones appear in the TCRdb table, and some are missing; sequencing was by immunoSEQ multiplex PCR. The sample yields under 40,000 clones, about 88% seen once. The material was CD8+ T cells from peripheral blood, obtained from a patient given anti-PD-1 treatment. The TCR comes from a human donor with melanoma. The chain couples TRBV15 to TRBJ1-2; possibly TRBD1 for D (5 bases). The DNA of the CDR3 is TGTGCCACCACGGGGCATGGGTCCCTTTATAACTATGGCTACACCTTC. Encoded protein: CATTGHGSLYNYGYTF.